The sequence of this TCR beta chain was determined in a study of CD8+CD57+ T cells in acquired aplastic anemia. Genomic DNA was employed as the template in profiling TCR beta VDJ and CDR3. One entry per CDR3 protein results from TCRdb running MiXCR on the reads. The data hold about 190,000 distinct CDR3 sequences, with nearly 50% observed a single time. Individuals selected for sequencing had exhibited CD8+CD57+ cell expansion on flow cytometry. Therapy had not been given to patients before blood sampling. This clonotype has at least ten counts. This TCR came from a human donor with aplastic anemia. The sample was sorted CD4+, CD8+, or CD8+CD57+ T cells (not recorded which) from PBMCs.

The CDR3 sequence: CASSSDRADTQYF. The CDR3 nucleotides are TGTGCCAGCAGTTCCGACAGGGCAGATACGCAGTATTTT. This chain connects TRBV5-4 to TRBJ2-3; 7 nucleotides line up with TRBD1. V lost 5 bases to trimming and J lost 4 bases; unmatched junction nucleotides: 4. Germline CDR1 SGHNT, CDR2 YYREEE (reference sequence). This CDR3 region has 13 residues.